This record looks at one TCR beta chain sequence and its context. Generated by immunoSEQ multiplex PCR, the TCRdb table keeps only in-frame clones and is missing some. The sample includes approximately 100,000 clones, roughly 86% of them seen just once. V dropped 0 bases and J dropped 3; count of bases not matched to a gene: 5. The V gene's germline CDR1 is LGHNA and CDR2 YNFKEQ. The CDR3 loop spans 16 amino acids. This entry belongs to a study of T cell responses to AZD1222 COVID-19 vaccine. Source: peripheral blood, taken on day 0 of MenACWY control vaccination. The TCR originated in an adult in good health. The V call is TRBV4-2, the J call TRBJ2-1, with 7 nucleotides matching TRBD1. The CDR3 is CASSQDSPGGYNEQFF. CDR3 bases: TGTGCCAGCAGCCAAGATTCGCCAGGGGGCTACAATGAGCAGTTCTTC.